The source of this T cell receptor beta chain is a study of blood T cell repertoires in COVID-19. In germline, CDR1 is SGDLS, CDR2 YYNGEE. The trim removed 0 bases at V and 5 bases at J, leaving 7 bases unmatched. The CDR3 loop spans 15 amino acids. The assay was immunoSEQ multiplex PCR, and TCRdb's table has in-frame clones only and misses some. This table holds about 220,000 clones, roughly 85% found once. The specimen sequenced was peripheral blood. This rearrangement joins TRBV9 to TRBJ2-5, with 7 bases that match TRBD2. The TCR comes from a woman aged 70 to 79 with COVID-19, enrolled during active disease. The CDR3 bases are TGTGCCAGCAGCGTAGAGAGCGGGGCCGTGGAGACCCAGTACTTC. Translation: CASSVESGAVETQYF.